The clone carrying this T cell receptor beta chain has at least ten counts. What it binds is not known. Trimming took 2 bases from V and 4 from J; bases not matched to a gene: 5. Per germline, CDR1 SEHNR and CDR2 FQNEAQ (reference sequence). CDR3 length equals 14 residues. This sample is drawn from a study of early T cells in non-severe SARS-CoV-2 infection. Study-level background: Sequencing of unsorted whole blood was done on bulk RNA, leaving chains unpaired. Findings and caveats of the study: The matching step, a VDJdb search, favored anti-spike CD8 responses and missed private and CD4 specificities.

In the library, individual cDNA molecules carried attached unique molecular identifiers. TCRdb recomputed calls from the 5' RACE reads with MiXCR, one row per CDR3 protein. The sample holds tens of thousands of distinct CDR3 sequences, around 11% seen once. This clonotype was sampled from an adult who was a healthcare worker with PCR-confirmed SARS-CoV-2 infection or an uninfected control (not recorded which). This rearrangement joins TRBV7-9 to TRBJ2-7; 7 bases match TRBD1. Sequences were obtained from whole blood. The CDR3 region has the DNA TGTGCCAGCAGCTTATACAGGGGAGAGTACGAGCAGTACTTC. Translating it yields CASSLYRGEYEQYF.